This T cell receptor (beta chain) appears in the sequencing data of a study of blood T cell repertoires in COVID-19. Study-wide background: From T cells, B-cell-depleted T cells, or PBMCs came the material, which was cDNA or gDNA.

The trim removed 3 bases at V and 7 bases at J, leaving 8 bases unmatched. Germline-derived CDR1 and CDR2 are SGHAT and FQNNGV. The CDR3 is made up of 15 amino acids. Per the study methods: The authors estimated nucleated cell counts from reference gene primer amplification. The data were produced by immunoSEQ multiplex PCR, yet TCRdb's version contains in-frame clones alone and is incomplete. From that table come the V and J calls and clone size; the DNA was used to work out D and trimming. The sample holds about 200,000 clones, 87% seen once. The sample comprised peripheral blood. The clonotype originates from a man aged 35 to 55 with active or convalescent COVID-19. The rearrangement links TRBV11-2 to TRBJ2-4, with 8 nucleotides matching TRBD2. The DNA for the CDR3 is TGTGCCAGCAGCTTGACGAGCGGGAGTGGGAACATTCAGTACTTC. Protein product: CASSLTSGSGNIQYF.